This TCR beta chain was sequenced in a study of PD-L1 blockade in urothelial cancer. Overall study context: Prior chemotherapy regimens per patient numbered 0 to 3. There were a median of approximately 140,000 T cells in blood samples. Study outcomes and limitations: Pretreatment peripheral blood TCR clonality that fell below the median predicted better survival among the patients studied.

Points on this clone: Antigen unknown.

Templates that were synthetic TCR analogs were spiked into each PCR. The repertoire was sequenced with immunoSEQ multiplex PCR; TCRdb's copy has only in-frame clones and lacks some. This table has fewer than 45,000 clones, about four fifths appearing once. The CDR3 is 15 residues long. Germline V gives CDR1 MDHEN, CDR2 SYDVKM. V lost 5 bases to trimming and J lost 4 bases; unmatched junction nucleotides: 6. The sequence came from a man aged 70-80 years with urothelial cancer. The chain joins TRBV28 to TRBJ1-3; TRBD1 matches at 9 bases. The sample was PBMCs, taken around atezolizumab (anti-PD-L1) treatment. CDR3 region: CASSRPGTGGNTIYF. The CDR3 DNA reads as TGTGCCAGCAGTCGTCCCGGGACAGGGGGAAACACCATATATTTT.